Presented here are 22 T cell receptor beta chains from one specimen sequenced in a study of Graves' ophthalmopathy and Graves' hyperthyroidism. CDR3 regions of TCR beta were amplified from RNA transcripts. First-round RT-PCR employed HTBI primers, with a second-round multiplex PCR after it. A single record per CDR3 protein comes from TCRdb applying MiXCR to the multiplex PCR reads. This table holds about 210,000 distinct CDR3 sequences, 25% to 35% found once. Material for sequencing was peripheral blood. These receptors originate from a man aged 50 to 60 with Graves' ophthalmopathy.

This clonotype was recorded many times. The chain is built from TRBV29-1 and TRBJ1-2, with unresolved D. Per germline, CDR1 SQVTM and CDR2 ANQGSEA. Trimming shortened V by 1 base and J by 4 bases, and 19 bases separated the two germline ends. The CDR3 sequence is 16 residues long. The DNA of the CDR3 is TGCAGCGTTGAAGTTTCGGGCCTGACTGGGCCCTATGGCTACACCTTC. This sequence encodes CSVEVSGLTGPYGYTF.

This clonotype has a handful of counts. This chain uses TRBV12-3 or TRBV12-4 with TRBJ2-7; 8 bases fit TRBD2. V lost 1 base, J lost 7 bases, and 9 bases stayed unmatched. The CDR3 is 15 amino acids. CDR3 in DNA: TGTGCCAGCAGTTTAGAACTAGCGGTATCTGGAGAGCAGTACTTC. Its protein is CASSLELAVSGEQYF.

Details on this clonotype: A much larger clone differs by one base, so this may be a read error. The V gene is TRBV29-1, the J gene TRBJ2-2; maybe TRBD2 (7 bases). V lost 4 bases to trimming and J lost 6 bases, with 9 bases between them. The CDR3 has 12 amino acids. Germline V gives CDR1 SQVTM, CDR2 ANQGSEA. The CDR3 loop is CSVVGGPGELFF. CDR3 nucleotide sequence: TGCAGCGTTGTGGGGGGGCCCGGGGAGCTGTTTTTT.

In this sample, this clonotype turned up many times. The rearrangement uses TRBV3-1 and TRBJ2-7; D ambiguous. Per the germline V gene, CDR1 is LGHDT and CDR2 is YNNKEL (reference sequence). CDR3 length equals 13 residues. Trimming shortened V by 3 bases and J by 6 bases, and 12 bases separated the two germline ends. CDR3 residues: CASSHGGPFEQYF. The CDR3 nucleotides are TGTGCCAGCAGCCACGGTGGGCCCTTCGAGCAGTACTTC.

The count of this clonotype is one. In nucleotides, the CDR3 is TGTGCCAGCAGTTTACTAGTTTCCCCCGGGGAGCTGTTTTTT. Translated: CASSLLVSPGELFF. The V and J genes are TRBV2 and TRBJ2-2, with D possibly being TRBD2 (5 bases). V gave up 5 bases and J gave up 6 bases, with 13 bases separating them. CDR1 is SNHLY and CDR2 is FYNNEI in the germline V gene. This CDR3 spans 14 amino acids.

This clonotype showed up many times. This chain links TRBV14 with TRBJ2-7; 10 nucleotides match TRBD2. CDR3 length equals 15 residues. Germline-derived CDR1 and CDR2 are SGHDN and FVKESK. The J segment lost 4 bases and the V segment lost 4 bases, leaving 7 bases of the junction unmatched. The CDR3 protein is CASSPRASGSYEQYF. In nucleotides, the CDR3 is TGTGCCAGCAGCCCTCGGGCTAGCGGGAGTTACGAGCAGTACTTC.

The V gene is TRBV20-1, the J gene TRBJ2-5; D gene uncertain. The CDR3 is made up of 14 amino acids. Germline V gene sequence: CDR1 DFQATT, CDR2 SNEGSKA (reference sequence). Trimming cost V 3 bases and J 2 bases, with 13 bases left between them. In DNA, the CDR3 is TGCAGTGCTAGCGTGACTCCGCGTCAAGAGACCCAGTACTTC. It is translated as CSASVTPRQETQYF.

The chain recombines TRBV28 with TRBJ1-2, with TRBD1 as a possible D gene (5 bases). The CDR3 is made up of 14 amino acids. Trimming shortened V by 6 bases and J by 5 bases, and 16 bases separated the two germline ends. The germline V gene encodes CDR1 MDHEN and CDR2 SYDVKM. CDR3 coding DNA: TGTGCCAGCAGCCCGACAGTAACCCTGTATGGCTACACCTTC. It codes for CASSPTVTLYGYTF.

The J gene is TRBJ1-1, the V gene TRBV12-3 or TRBV12-4, with TRBD1 matching over 7 bases. This CDR3 region has 14 residues. V dropped 5 bases and J dropped 3; count of bases not matched to a gene: 6. CDR3 loop: CASSPSGGDTEAFF. The CDR3 DNA reads as TGTGCCAGCAGTCCGTCAGGGGGAGACACTGAAGCTTTCTTT.

In this sample, this clonotype turned up many times. The genes are TRBV7-8 and TRBJ2-7, with 7 bases fitting TRBD1. J was trimmed by 5 bases and V by 1 base; bases with no gene match: 5. The CDR3 has 14 residues. Germline-derived CDR1 and CDR2 are SGHVS and FQNEAQ. The CDR3 spells CASSLGTGAHEQYF. CDR3 DNA: TGTGCCAGCAGCTTAGGAACAGGGGCCCACGAGCAGTACTTC. The full variable domain, completed using reference TRBV7-8 and TRBJ2-7, is GAGVSQSPRYKVAKRGQDVALRCDPISGHVSLFWYQQALGQGPEFLTYFQNEAQLDKSGLPSDRFFAERPEGSVSTLKIQRTQQEDSAVYLCASSLGTGAHEQYFGPGTRLTVT.

There are many counts of this clonotype. The chain joins TRBV29-1 to TRBJ2-7; D remains unclear. Germline CDR1 and CDR2: SQVTM and ANQGSEA. The CDR3 covers 13 residues. The V gene lost 2 bases and the J gene lost 2 bases, with 10 bases spanning the gap. CDR3 amino acids: CSVEMGQAYEQYF. CDR3 in DNA: TGCAGCGTTGAAATGGGTCAGGCCTACGAGCAGTACTTC.

This clonotype was detected once. The chain employs TRBV19 and TRBJ2-5; D may be TRBD1 (5 bases). The CDR3 runs 13 residues. V lost 4 bases, J lost 6 bases, and 12 bases lay in between. Germline V CDR1 and CDR2: LNHDA, SQIVND (reference sequence). Here the CDR3 DNA reads TGTGCCAGTAGTACGACAGTGGGAAAGACCCAGTACTTC. This translates into CASSTTVGKTQYF.

This clonotype was detected ten times or more. This chain's CDR3 is CASSSDTGELFF. CDR3 nucleotide sequence: TGTGCCAGCAGTTCGGACACCGGGGAGCTGTTTTTT. The chain is built from TRBV27 and TRBJ2-2; no clear D gene. The CDR3 is made up of 12 amino acids. Trimming shortened V by 4 bases and J by 3 bases, and 3 bases separated the two germline ends. Germline V gene lookup returns CDR1 MNHEY and CDR2 SMNVEV (reference sequence).

There are many counts of this clonotype. One end of the junction varies from germline; a read error may be responsible. The V and J genes are TRBV18 and TRBJ1-1, with 7 positions matching TRBD1. The CDR3 runs 15 residues. Germline V gene lookup returns CDR1 KGHSH and CDR2 LQKENI. DNA for the CDR3: TGTGTCAGCTCACAAACGACAGGGACGAACACTGAAGCTTTCTTT. It is translated as CVSSQTTGTNTEAFF.

This clonotype occurred many times. The gene calls are TRBV7-3 and TRBJ2-2; the match to TRBD2 covers 16 bases. The CDR3 contains 19 residues. From germline, CDR1 is SGHTA and CDR2 FQGTGA. V lost 4 bases to trimming and J lost 3 bases; unmatched junction nucleotides: 8. The DNA of the CDR3 is TGTGCCAGCAGCTCCCTGGGACTAGCGGGAGGGCCGGACACCGGGGAGCTGTTTTTT. Protein sequence: CASSSLGLAGGPDTGELFF.

This chain joins TRBV2 and TRBJ1-6; 10 bases line up with TRBD1. Per germline, CDR1 SNHLY and CDR2 FYNNEI. The CDR3 is 16 amino acids. J lost 5 bases, V lost 6 bases, and 7 bases had no gene match. CDR3 protein: CASSRQGAENNSPLHF. The DNA of the CDR3 is TGTGCCAGCAGCAGACAGGGGGCTGAGAATAATTCACCCCTCCACTTT.

This clonotype was observed many times. With a much larger clone just one base away, this may be a read error. The CDR3 ends on some other residue instead of the conserved phenylalanine or tryptophan, so this is likely a read error. The genes are TRBV25-1 and TRBJ1-2; TRBD1 is a possible D gene (6 bases). The V end was cut by 3 bases, the J end by 4 bases, with 12 bases between. Per germline, CDR1 MGHDK and CDR2 SYGVNS. The CDR3 loop spans 14 amino acids. CDR3 sequence (DNA): TGTGCCAGCAGTGATCGAGCAGGGGTCTATGGCTACACCTCC. This encodes CASSDRAGVYGYTS.

This chain connects TRBV12-3 or TRBV12-4 to TRBJ2-4; TRBD2 might be the D (5 bases). Trimming left V 3 bases short and J 3 bases short, with 9 bases between. The CDR3 runs to 14 residues. The CDR3 DNA reads TGTGCCAGCAGTTTTTGGGAGTTCAAAAACATTCAGTACTTC. It yields the protein CASSFWEFKNIQYF.

The sample holds many counts of this clonotype. V and J are TRBV11-2 and TRBJ2-5, with a possible D match to TRBD1 (6 bases). Germline V gene data show CDR1 as SGHAT and CDR2 as FQNNGV. The CDR3 spans 14 residues. The germline V and J ends were trimmed by 5 bases and 7 bases, with 17 bases remaining between them. CDR3 in amino acids: CASSRDRIGGTQYF. The CDR3 nucleotides are TGTGCCAGCAGCCGCGACAGGATCGGCGGGACCCAGTACTTC.

In this sample, this clonotype turned up many times. V usage is TRBV29-1 and J usage is TRBJ2-7; D unclear. The CDR3 runs to 13 residues. Germline loops: CDR1 SQVTM, CDR2 ANQGSEA. V lost 0 bases and J 6 bases, leaving 12 bases between the germline ends. The CDR3 DNA follows: TGCAGCGTTGAAGACGGCATGACCGCCGAGCAGTACTTC. Its protein is CSVEDGMTAEQYF.

The V gene is TRBV12-3 or TRBV12-4, the J gene TRBJ2-3, with D perhaps TRBD2 (5 bases). This CDR3 region has 16 residues. V was clipped by 2 bases and J by 2 bases, with 14 bases between them. As DNA, the CDR3 is TGTGCCAGCAGTTTAAACGAGGGTATCACCACAGATACGCAGTATTTT. This encodes CASSLNEGITTDTQYF.

The chain links TRBV20-1 to TRBJ2-7, with TRBD1 matching 9 bases. Germline CDR1 reads DFQATT; CDR2 reads SNEGSKA (reference sequence). V shed 1 base, J shed 3 bases, and the junction held 7 bases outside the gene matches. The CDR3 length is 15 residues. CDR3 nucleotide sequence: TGCAGTGCTAGAGCGGAGGACAGGGGATACTACGAGCAGTACTTC. Translated: CSARAEDRGYYEQYF.